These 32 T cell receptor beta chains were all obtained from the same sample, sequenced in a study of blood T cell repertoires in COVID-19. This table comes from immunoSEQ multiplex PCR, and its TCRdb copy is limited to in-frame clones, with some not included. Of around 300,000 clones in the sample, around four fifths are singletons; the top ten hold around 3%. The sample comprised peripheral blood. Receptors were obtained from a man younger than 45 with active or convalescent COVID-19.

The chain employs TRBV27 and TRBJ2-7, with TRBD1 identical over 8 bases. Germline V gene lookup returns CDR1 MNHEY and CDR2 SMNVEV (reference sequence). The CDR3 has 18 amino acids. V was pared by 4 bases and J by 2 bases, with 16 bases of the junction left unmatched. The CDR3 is CASSSQPPDRGATYEQYF. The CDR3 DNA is TGTGCCAGCAGTTCCCAACCCCCCGACAGGGGAGCGACCTACGAGCAGTACTTC.

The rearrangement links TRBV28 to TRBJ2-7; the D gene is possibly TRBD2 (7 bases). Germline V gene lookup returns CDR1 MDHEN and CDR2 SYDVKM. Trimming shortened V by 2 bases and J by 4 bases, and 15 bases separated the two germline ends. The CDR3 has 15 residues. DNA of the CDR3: TGTGCCAGCAGTTTAGGGGGGGGGCGCGGATACGAGCAGTACTTC. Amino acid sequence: CASSLGGGRGYEQYF. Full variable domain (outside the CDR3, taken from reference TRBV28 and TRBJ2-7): DVKVTQSSRYLVKRTGEKVFLECVQDMDHENMFWYRQDPGLGLRLIYFSYDVKMKEKGDIPEGYSVSREKKERFSLILESASTNQTSMYLCASSLGGGRGYEQYFGPGTRLTVT.

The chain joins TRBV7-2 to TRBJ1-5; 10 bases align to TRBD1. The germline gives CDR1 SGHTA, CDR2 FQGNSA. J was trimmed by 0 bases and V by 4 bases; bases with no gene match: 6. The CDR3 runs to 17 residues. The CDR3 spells CASSYQTGGNSNQPQHF. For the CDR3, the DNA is TGTGCCAGCAGCTACCAGACAGGGGGCAATAGCAATCAGCCCCAGCATTTT.

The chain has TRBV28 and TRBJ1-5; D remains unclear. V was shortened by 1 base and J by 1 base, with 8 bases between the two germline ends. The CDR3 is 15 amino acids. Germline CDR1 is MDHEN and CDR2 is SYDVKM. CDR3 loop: CASSLSGRSNQPQHF. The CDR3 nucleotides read TGTGCCAGCAGTTTATCTGGGAGGAGCAATCAGCCCCAGCATTTT.

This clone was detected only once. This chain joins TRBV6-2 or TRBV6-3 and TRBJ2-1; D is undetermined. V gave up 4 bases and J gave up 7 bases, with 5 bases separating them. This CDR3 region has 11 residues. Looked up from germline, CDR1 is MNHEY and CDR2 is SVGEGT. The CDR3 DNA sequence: TGTGCCAGCAGTTCCGGGAATGAGCAGTTCTTC. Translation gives CASSSGNEQFF.

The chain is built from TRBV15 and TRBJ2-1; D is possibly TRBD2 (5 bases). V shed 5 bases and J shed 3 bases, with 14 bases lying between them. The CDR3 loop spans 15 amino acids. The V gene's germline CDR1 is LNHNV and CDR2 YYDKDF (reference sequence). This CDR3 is CATSVGDDFYNEQFF. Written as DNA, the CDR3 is TGTGCCACCAGCGTCGGGGATGATTTCTACAATGAGCAGTTCTTC.

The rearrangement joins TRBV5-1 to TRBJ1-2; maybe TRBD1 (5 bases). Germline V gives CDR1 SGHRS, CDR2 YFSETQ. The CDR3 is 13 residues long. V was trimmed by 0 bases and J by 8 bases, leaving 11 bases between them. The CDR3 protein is CASSLGQGDGYTF. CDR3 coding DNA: TGCGCCAGCAGCTTGGGCCAGGGCGACGGCTACACCTTC. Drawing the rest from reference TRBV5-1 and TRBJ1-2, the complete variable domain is KAGVTQTPRYLIKTRGQQVTLSCSPISGHRSVSWYQQTPGQGLQFLFEYFSETQRNKGNFPGRFSGRQFSNSRSEMNVSTLELGDSALYLCASSLGQGDGYTFGSGTRLTVV.

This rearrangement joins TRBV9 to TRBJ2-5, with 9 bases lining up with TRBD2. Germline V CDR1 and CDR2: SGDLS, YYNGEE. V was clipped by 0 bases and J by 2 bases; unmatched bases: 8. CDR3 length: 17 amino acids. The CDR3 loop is CASSVEGGGARQETQYF. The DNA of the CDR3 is TGTGCCAGCAGCGTAGAGGGCGGGGGGGCCCGGCAAGAGACCCAGTACTTC. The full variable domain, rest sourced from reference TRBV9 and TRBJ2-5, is DSGVTQTPKHLITATGQRVTLRCSPRSGDLSVYWYQQSLDQGLQFLIQYYNGEERAKGNILERFSAQQFPDLHSELNLSSLELGDSALYFCASSVEGGGARQETQYFGPGTRLLVL.

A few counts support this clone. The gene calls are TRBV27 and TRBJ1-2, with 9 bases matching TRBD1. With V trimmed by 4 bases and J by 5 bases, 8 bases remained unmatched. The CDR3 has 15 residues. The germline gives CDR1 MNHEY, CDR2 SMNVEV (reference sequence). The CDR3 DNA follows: TGTGCCAGCAGTTGGGGTTCGACAGGGGGATATGGCTACACCTTC. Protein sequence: CASSWGSTGGYGYTF.

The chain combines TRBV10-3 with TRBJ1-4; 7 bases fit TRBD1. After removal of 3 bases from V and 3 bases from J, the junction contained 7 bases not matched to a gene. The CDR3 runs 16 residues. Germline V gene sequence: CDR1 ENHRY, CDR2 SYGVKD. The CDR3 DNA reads TGTGCCATCAGTGACTCCGGACAGGTTTCTAATGAAAAACTGTTTTTT. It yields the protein CAISDSGQVSNEKLFF.

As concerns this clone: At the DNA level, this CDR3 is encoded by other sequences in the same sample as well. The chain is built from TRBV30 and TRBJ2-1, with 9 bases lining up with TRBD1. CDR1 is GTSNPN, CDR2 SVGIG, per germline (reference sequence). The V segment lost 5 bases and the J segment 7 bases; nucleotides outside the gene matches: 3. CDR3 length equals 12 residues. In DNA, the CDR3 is TGTGCCTGGGACAGGGGGGAAAATGAGCAGTTCTTC. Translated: CAWDRGENEQFF.

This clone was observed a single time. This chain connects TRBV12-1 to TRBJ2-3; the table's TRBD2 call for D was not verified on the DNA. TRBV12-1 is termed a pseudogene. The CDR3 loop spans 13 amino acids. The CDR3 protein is CAEASGSTDTQYF. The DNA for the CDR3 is TGTGCCGAGGCTAGCGGAAGCACAGATACGCAGTATTTT.

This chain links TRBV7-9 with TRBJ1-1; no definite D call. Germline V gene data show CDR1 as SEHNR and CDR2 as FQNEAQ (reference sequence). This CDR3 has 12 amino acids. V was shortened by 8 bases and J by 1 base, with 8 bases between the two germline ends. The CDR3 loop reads CASEVGNTEAFF. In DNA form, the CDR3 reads TGTGCCAGCGAGGTGGGGAACACTGAAGCTTTCTTT.

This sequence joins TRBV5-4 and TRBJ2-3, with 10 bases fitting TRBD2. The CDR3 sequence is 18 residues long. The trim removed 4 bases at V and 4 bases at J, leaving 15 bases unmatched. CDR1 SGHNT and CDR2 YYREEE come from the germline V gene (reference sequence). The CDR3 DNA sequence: TGTGCCAGCAGCCCCATTGTGGCTAGCGGGGGCCCCCCAGATACGCAGTATTTT. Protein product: CASSPIVASGGPPDTQYF.

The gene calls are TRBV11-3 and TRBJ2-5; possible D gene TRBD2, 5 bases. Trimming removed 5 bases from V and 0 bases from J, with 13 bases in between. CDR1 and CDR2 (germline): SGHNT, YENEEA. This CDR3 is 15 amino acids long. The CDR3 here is CASSPGEAYQETQYF. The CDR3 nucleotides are TGTGCCAGCAGCCCCGGGGAAGCCTACCAAGAGACCCAGTACTTC. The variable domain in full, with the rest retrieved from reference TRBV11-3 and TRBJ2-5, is EAGVVQSPRYKIIEKKQPVAFWCNPISGHNTLYWYLQNLGQGPELLIRYENEEAVDDSQLPKDRFSAERLKGVDSTLKIQPAELGDSAVYLCASSPGEAYQETQYFGPGTRLLVL.

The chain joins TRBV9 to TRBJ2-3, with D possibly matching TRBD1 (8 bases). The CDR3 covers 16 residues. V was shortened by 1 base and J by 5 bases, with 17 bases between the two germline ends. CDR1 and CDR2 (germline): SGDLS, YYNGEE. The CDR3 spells CASSVTGGGPGDTQYF. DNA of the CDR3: TGTGCCAGCAGCGTAACAGGGGGAGGGCCGGGAGATACGCAGTATTTT.

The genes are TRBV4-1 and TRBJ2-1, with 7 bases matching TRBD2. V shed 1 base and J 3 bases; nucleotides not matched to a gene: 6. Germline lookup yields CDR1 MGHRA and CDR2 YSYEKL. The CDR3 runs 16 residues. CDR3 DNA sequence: TGCGCCAGCAGCCAAGGGATGGGGGGGGGCTACAATGAGCAGTTCTTC. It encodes CASSQGMGGGYNEQFF.

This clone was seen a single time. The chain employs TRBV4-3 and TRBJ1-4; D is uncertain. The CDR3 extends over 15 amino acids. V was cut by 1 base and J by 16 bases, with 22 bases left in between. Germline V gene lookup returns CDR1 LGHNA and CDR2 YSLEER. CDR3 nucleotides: TGCGCCAGCAGCCAAGCTTGGGCCGGCTTGGCGGGGAGGTTTTTT. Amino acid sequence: CASSQAWAGLAGRFF.

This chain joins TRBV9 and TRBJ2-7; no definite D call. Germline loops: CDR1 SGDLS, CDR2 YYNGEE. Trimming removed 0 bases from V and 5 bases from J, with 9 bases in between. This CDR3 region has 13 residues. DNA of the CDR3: TGTGCCAGCAGCGTAGCCGGAGTCCACGAGCAGTACTTC. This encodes CASSVAGVHEQYF.

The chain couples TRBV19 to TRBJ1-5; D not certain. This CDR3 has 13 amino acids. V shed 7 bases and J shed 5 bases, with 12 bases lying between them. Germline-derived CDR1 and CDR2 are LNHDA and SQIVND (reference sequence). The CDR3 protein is CASTGTIDQPQHF. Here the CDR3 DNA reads TGTGCCAGTACAGGTACAATTGATCAGCCCCAGCATTTT.

As DNA, the CDR3 is TGTGCCTGGAATCCCGGACTAGCGGGGGGGATAAACGAGCAGTACTTC. Amino acids: CAWNPGLAGGINEQYF. This chain joins TRBV30 and TRBJ2-7, with 15 bases lining up with TRBD2. The CDR3 length is 16 residues. Per the germline V gene, CDR1 is GTSNPN and CDR2 is SVGIG (reference sequence). V trimming: 4 bases; J trimming: 5 bases; junction bases outside the gene matches: 9.

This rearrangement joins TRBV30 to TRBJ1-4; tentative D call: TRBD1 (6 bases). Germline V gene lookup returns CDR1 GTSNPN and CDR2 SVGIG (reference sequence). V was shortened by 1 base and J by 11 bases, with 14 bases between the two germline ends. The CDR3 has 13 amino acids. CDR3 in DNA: TGTGCCTGGAGTGCTCGTTACAGGGCTAAACTGTTTTTT. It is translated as CAWSARYRAKLFF.

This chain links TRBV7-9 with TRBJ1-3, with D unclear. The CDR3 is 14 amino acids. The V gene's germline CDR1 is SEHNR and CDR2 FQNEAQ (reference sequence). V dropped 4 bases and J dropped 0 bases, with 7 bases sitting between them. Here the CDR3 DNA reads TGTGCCAGCAGCTCCCGGGGCTCTGGAAACACCATATATTTT. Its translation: CASSSRGSGNTIYF.

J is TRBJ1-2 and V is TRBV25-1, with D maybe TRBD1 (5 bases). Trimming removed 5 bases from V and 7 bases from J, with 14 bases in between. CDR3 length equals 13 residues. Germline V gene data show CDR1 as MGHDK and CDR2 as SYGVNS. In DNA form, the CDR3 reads TGTGCCAGCAGTCGTGGGGGGTTGGGTGGCTACACCTTC. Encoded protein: CASSRGGLGGYTF.

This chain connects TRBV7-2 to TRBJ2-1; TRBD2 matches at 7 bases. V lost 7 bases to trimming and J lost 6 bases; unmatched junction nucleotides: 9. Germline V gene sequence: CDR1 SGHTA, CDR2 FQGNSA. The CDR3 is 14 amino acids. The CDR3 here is CASTVGLEINEQFF. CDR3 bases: TGTGCCAGCACCGTCGGACTAGAGATCAATGAGCAGTTCTTC.

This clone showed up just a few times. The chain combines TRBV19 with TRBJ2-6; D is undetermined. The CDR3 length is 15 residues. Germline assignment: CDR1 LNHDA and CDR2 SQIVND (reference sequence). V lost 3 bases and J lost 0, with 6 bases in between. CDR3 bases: TGTGCCAGTAGTATTACCGGCTCTGGGGCCAACGTCCTGACTTTC. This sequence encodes CASSITGSGANVLTF.

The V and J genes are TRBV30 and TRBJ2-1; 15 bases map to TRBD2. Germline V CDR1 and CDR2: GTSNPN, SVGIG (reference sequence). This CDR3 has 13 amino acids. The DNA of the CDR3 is TGTGCATCTGGACTAGCGGGGGGGCGGCCGCAGTTCTTC. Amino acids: CASGLAGGRPQFF.

DNA of the CDR3: TGTGCCAGCACCGGGGGGCGTAATTCACCCCTCCACTTT. Protein product: CASTGGRNSPLHF. The chain couples TRBV2 to TRBJ1-6, with D possibly matching TRBD1 (6 bases). V dropped 7 bases and J dropped 6 bases, with 10 bases sitting between them. The CDR3 has 13 residues. From germline, CDR1 is SNHLY and CDR2 FYNNEI.

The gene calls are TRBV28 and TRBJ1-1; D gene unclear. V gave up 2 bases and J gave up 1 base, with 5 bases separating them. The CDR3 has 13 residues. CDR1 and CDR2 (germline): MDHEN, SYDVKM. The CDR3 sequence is CASSLTENTEAFF. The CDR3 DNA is TGTGCCAGCAGTTTAACAGAGAACACTGAAGCTTTCTTT.

The CDR3 here is CASSYQGLEETQYF. CDR3 bases: TGTGCCAGCAGTTACCAGGGGTTGGAGGAGACCCAGTACTTC. The chain joins TRBV28 to TRBJ2-5, with D possibly TRBD1 on 6 matching bases. The germline gives CDR1 MDHEN, CDR2 SYDVKM. V was trimmed by 4 bases and J by 5 bases, leaving 14 bases between them. CDR3 length: 14 amino acids. The full variable domain, in which reference TRBV28 and TRBJ2-5 provide the parts outside the CDR3, is DVKVTQSSRYLVKRTGEKVFLECVQDMDHENMFWYRQDPGLGLRLIYFSYDVKMKEKGDIPEGYSVSREKKERFSLILESASTNQTSMYLCASSYQGLEETQYFGPGTRLLVL.

The CDR3 DNA follows: TGTGCCAGCAGTTTAGGGGGACAGGCTGGCTACACCTTC. Residues: CASSLGGQAGYTF. The chain carries TRBV12-3 or TRBV12-4 and TRBJ1-2, with 8 nucleotides matching TRBD1. Trimming removed 1 base from V and 7 bases from J; junction bases left unmatched: 2. The CDR3 has 13 amino acids.

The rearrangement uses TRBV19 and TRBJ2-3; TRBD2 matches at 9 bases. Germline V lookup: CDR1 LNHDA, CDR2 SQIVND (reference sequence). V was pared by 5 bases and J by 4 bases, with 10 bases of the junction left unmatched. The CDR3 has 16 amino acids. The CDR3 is CASSPGTSPNADTQYF. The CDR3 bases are TGTGCCAGTAGTCCCGGGACTAGCCCTAACGCAGATACGCAGTATTTT.